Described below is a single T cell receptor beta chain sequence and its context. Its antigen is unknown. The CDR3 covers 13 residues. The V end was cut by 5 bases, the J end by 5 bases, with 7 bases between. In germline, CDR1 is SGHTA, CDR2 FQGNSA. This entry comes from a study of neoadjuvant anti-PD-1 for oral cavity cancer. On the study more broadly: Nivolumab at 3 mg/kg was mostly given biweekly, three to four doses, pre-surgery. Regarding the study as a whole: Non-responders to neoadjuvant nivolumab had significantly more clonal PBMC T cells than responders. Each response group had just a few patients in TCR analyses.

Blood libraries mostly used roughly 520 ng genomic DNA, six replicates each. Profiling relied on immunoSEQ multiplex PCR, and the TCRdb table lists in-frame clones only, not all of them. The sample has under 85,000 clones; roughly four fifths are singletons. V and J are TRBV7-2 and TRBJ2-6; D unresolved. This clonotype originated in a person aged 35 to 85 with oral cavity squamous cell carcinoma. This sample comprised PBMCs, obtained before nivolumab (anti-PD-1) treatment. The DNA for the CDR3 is TGTGCCAGCAGCCCCGGACGGGCCAACGTCCTGACTTTC. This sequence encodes CASSPGRANVLTF.